These 28 T cell receptor beta chains were all obtained from the same sample, sequenced in a study of blood T cells in healthy people across ages. The second PCR ran about 6 to 11 cycles with a sample-barcoded 5' primer and J-beta primers. TCRdb redid the calling of the 5' RACE reads with MiXCR, one entry per CDR3 protein. There are 1.5 million to 2 million distinct CDR3 sequences in the sample; roughly 28% occur only once, and 7.7% lies in the top ten. Sequencing used blood. The receptors shown here come from a woman between 25 and 40 years old in good health.

This clonotype came up many times. V is TRBV9 and J is TRBJ2-5; 7 nucleotides line up with TRBD1. CDR3 length equals 13 residues. The trim removed 2 bases at V and 11 bases at J, leaving 9 bases unmatched. Germline-derived CDR1 and CDR2 are SGDLS and YYNGEE. CDR3 loop: CASSVIPGQRQYF. CDR3 bases: TGTGCCAGCAGCGTTATTCCGGGACAGCGGCAGTACTTC. Together with reference TRBV9 and TRBJ2-5, the CDR3 gives the full variable domain: DSGVTQTPKHLITATGQRVTLRCSPRSGDLSVYWYQQSLDQGLQFLIQYYNGEERAKGNILERFSAQQFPDLHSELNLSSLELGDSALYFCASSVIPGQRQYFGPGTRLLVL.

The genes are TRBV20-1 and TRBJ2-1, with D possibly TRBD2 on 5 matching bases. There are 15 residues in the CDR3. Trimming pared 3 bases from V and 2 bases from J, leaving 14 bases between. The germline gives CDR1 DFQATT, CDR2 SNEGSKA (reference sequence). CDR3 sequence reads: CSASPTSGTYNEQFF. Written as DNA, the CDR3 is TGCAGTGCTAGCCCCACGTCGGGGACCTACAATGAGCAGTTCTTC.

In this sample, this clonotype turned up many times. This chain joins TRBV20-1 and TRBJ2-5; D tentatively reads TRBD1 or TRBD2 (5 bases each). Germline assignment: CDR1 DFQATT and CDR2 SNEGSKA (reference sequence). Trimming cost V 0 bases and J 3 bases, with 8 bases left between them. This CDR3 is 13 amino acids long. CDR3: CSARDGGEETQYF. CDR3 coding DNA: TGCAGTGCTAGAGATGGGGGTGAAGAGACCCAGTACTTC.

Comments on this clonotype: A much larger clone lies a single base off, so this may be a read error. The DNA for the CDR3 is TGCGCCAGCAGCTGGGATCCGGACGCCTACGAGCAGTACTTC. Amino acids: CASSWDPDAYEQYF. The chain carries TRBV5-1 and TRBJ2-7, with D hard to call. The germline gives CDR1 SGHRS, CDR2 YFSETQ. The CDR3 runs 14 residues. Trimming removed 3 bases at V and 2 bases at J, with 12 bases between. Filled out from reference TRBV5-1 and TRBJ2-7, the complete variable domain reads KAGVTQTPRYLIKTRGQQVTLSCSPISGHRSVSWYQQTPGQGLQFLFEYFSETQRNKGNFPGRFSGRQFSNSRSEMNVSTLELGDSALYLCASSWDPDAYEQYFGPGTRLTVT.

V is TRBV7-9 and J is TRBJ1-4; 8 nucleotides line up with TRBD1. Trimming took 5 bases from V and 0 from J; bases not matched to a gene: 8. The CDR3 contains 17 residues. Germline V gene data show CDR1 as SEHNR and CDR2 as FQNEAQ (reference sequence). CDR3 in amino acids: CASSARTGKTTNEKLFF. The CDR3 nucleotides are TGTGCCAGCAGCGCCAGGACAGGGAAGACAACTAATGAAAAACTGTTTTTT.

This clonotype was seen more than once but under ten times. This chain joins TRBV27 and TRBJ2-7; D remains ambiguous. Germline CDR1 is MNHEY and CDR2 is SMNVEV (reference sequence). With 4 bases removed from V and 1 base from J, the gap between germline ends came to 11 bases. The CDR3 loop spans 14 amino acids. CDR3 region: CASSSMDGSYEQYF. CDR3 nucleotides: TGTGCCAGCAGTTCGATGGACGGATCCTACGAGCAGTACTTC.

This clonotype was observed a handful of times. The rearrangement joins TRBV13 to TRBJ2-7; 8 bases match TRBD2. With 4 bases clipped from V and 0 bases from J, the junction kept 5 bases outside the gene matches. CDR1 and CDR2 from the germline V gene are PRHDT and FYEKMQ (reference sequence). There are 15 residues in the CDR3. The CDR3 sequence: CASSSYREGSYEQYF. CDR3 DNA sequence: TGTGCCAGCAGCTCGTATCGGGAGGGCTCCTACGAGCAGTACTTC.

The table lists this clonotype with a few counts. The chain links TRBV5-1 to TRBJ2-7, with 10 nucleotides matching TRBD1. CDR3 size: 16 residues. Germline assignment: CDR1 SGHRS and CDR2 YFSETQ. The junction had 13 bases not matched to a gene; V was cut back by 4 bases and J by 6 bases. The CDR3 spells CASSDSPRDRGAEQYF. Written as DNA, the CDR3 is TGCGCCAGCAGCGACAGCCCCCGGGACAGGGGCGCCGAGCAGTACTTC.

This clonotype was seen a few times. The rearrangement links TRBV28 to TRBJ2-3; the D gene is possibly TRBD1 (5 bases). Germline V lookup: CDR1 MDHEN, CDR2 SYDVKM. This CDR3 region has 15 residues. The V gene lost 2 bases and the J gene lost 5 bases, with 14 bases spanning the gap. CDR3 sequence reads: CASSLVSWGLDTQYF. CDR3 nucleotides: TGTGCCAGCAGTTTAGTCAGCTGGGGCCTAGATACGCAGTATTTT.

V gene TRBV3-1 combines with J gene TRBJ2-5, with 8 bases aligning to TRBD2. Trimming removed 4 bases from V and 2 bases from J; junction bases left unmatched: 9. CDR1 is LGHDT, CDR2 YNNKEL, per germline (reference sequence). The CDR3 is 16 amino acids. This CDR3 reads CASSLRQRGLQETQYF. CDR3 coding DNA: TGTGCCAGCAGCCTCCGACAGCGGGGGCTTCAAGAGACCCAGTACTTC.

The chain uses TRBV10-3 and TRBJ2-5; 14 nucleotides match TRBD2. J gave up 2 bases and V 6 bases, and 17 bases lay outside the gene matches. CDR1 and CDR2 (germline): ENHRY, SYGVKD. The CDR3 is 20 residues long. As DNA, the CDR3 is TGTGCCATCAGGAGGGATTCCGGGACTAGCGGGAGTTATCGGCAAGAGACCCAGTACTTC. This gives the protein CAIRRDSGTSGSYRQETQYF.

This clonotype has more than one count but fewer than ten. The chain has TRBV3-1 and TRBJ1-2; D remains unclear. The CDR3 loop spans 12 amino acids. Looked up from germline, CDR1 is LGHDT and CDR2 is YNNKEL (reference sequence). V lost 5 bases, J lost 5 bases, and 9 bases lay in between. The CDR3 sequence: CASSVYSYGYTF. CDR3 DNA: TGTGCCAGCAGCGTATACTCATATGGCTACACCTTC. The whole variable domain, remainder taken from reference TRBV3-1 and TRBJ1-2, is DTAVSQTPKYLVTQMGNDKSIKCEQNLGHDTMYWYKQDSKKFLKIMFSYNNKELIINETVPNRFSPKSPDKAHLNLHINSLELGDSAVYFCASSVYSYGYTFGSGTRLTVV.

This chain connects TRBV5-1 to TRBJ2-1, with TRBD2 matching over 8 bases. V trimming: 3 bases; J trimming: 9 bases; junction bases outside the gene matches: 8. CDR1 SGHRS and CDR2 YFSETQ come from the germline V gene. The CDR3 is 14 residues long. The CDR3 spells CASSSTGGPIEQFF. Here the CDR3 DNA reads TGCGCCAGCAGCTCGACGGGAGGGCCAATTGAGCAGTTCTTC.

This clonotype was counted ten times or more. This chain connects TRBV6-5 to TRBJ2-1; the match to TRBD2 covers 7 bases. Trimming removed 0 bases from V and 4 bases from J; junction bases left unmatched: 3. CDR1 MNHEY and CDR2 SVGAGI come from the germline V gene. The CDR3 is 15 amino acids. The chain's CDR3 is CASSYSKGGYNEQFF. The DNA for the CDR3 is TGTGCCAGCAGTTACTCGAAGGGAGGGTACAATGAGCAGTTCTTC.

This clonotype has a handful of counts. CDR3 sequence reads: CASSPQGRWETQYF. DNA of the CDR3: TGTGCCAGCAGCCCCCAGGGACGGTGGGAGACCCAGTACTTC. V usage is TRBV3-1 and J usage is TRBJ2-5; D possibly uses TRBD1 or TRBD2 (5 bases each). The germline V and J ends were trimmed by 4 bases and 5 bases, with 14 bases remaining between them. The CDR3 is 14 amino acids. Germline values: CDR1 LGHDT, CDR2 YNNKEL (reference sequence).

The chain employs TRBV20-1 and TRBJ2-7; the D is unclear. CDR3 length: 16 amino acids. Trimming left V 1 base short and J 0 bases short, with 16 bases between. The germline V gene encodes CDR1 DFQATT and CDR2 SNEGSKA (reference sequence). CDR3 sequence reads: CSARVGNSRSSYEQYF. The CDR3 DNA follows: TGCAGTGCTAGAGTAGGGAACTCTAGGAGCTCCTACGAGCAGTACTTC.

This chain links TRBV5-1 with TRBJ2-3; D possibly uses TRBD1 or TRBD2 (5 bases each). The germline CDR1 and CDR2 sequences are SGHRS and YFSETQ. V lost 4 bases and J lost 6, with 15 bases in between. The CDR3 totals 14 residues. For the CDR3, the DNA is TGCGCCAGCAGCGAAGGGACCCCCGGGGATACGCAGTATTTT. It is translated as CASSEGTPGDTQYF. Looking up the rest from reference TRBV5-1 and TRBJ2-3 gives the full variable domain: KAGVTQTPRYLIKTRGQQVTLSCSPISGHRSVSWYQQTPGQGLQFLFEYFSETQRNKGNFPGRFSGRQFSNSRSEMNVSTLELGDSALYLCASSEGTPGDTQYFGPGTRLTVL.

This clonotype was counted only a few times. The chain employs TRBV5-1 and TRBJ1-2; 7 nucleotides align to TRBD1. Per the germline V gene, CDR1 is SGHRS and CDR2 is YFSETQ. Trimming took 3 bases from V and 12 from J; bases not matched to a gene: 14. CDR3 length: 14 amino acids. This chain's CDR3 is CASSSRQGMDGHTF. In DNA, the CDR3 is TGCGCCAGCAGCTCCCGACAGGGTATGGACGGCCACACCTTC.

The V call is TRBV7-2, the J call TRBJ2-1; TRBD1 matches 7 bases. J gave up 10 bases and V 5 bases, and 17 bases lay outside the gene matches. The CDR3 spans 16 residues. The germline V gene encodes CDR1 SGHTA and CDR2 FQGNSA. CDR3 in amino acids: CASSPSRPTGVSEQFF. In DNA form, the CDR3 reads TGTGCCAGCAGCCCTTCTCGCCCTACAGGGGTTAGCGAGCAGTTCTTC.

This clonotype was seen a handful of times. The J gene is TRBJ2-1, the V gene TRBV4-2; 10 positions agree with TRBD2. V was clipped by 6 bases and J by 0 bases; unmatched bases: 5. Per germline, CDR1 LGHNA and CDR2 YNFKEQ. The CDR3 extends over 16 amino acids. The CDR3 loop reads CASRLIAGGSYNEQFF. CDR3 nucleotides: TGTGCCAGCAGACTAATAGCGGGAGGCTCCTACAATGAGCAGTTCTTC.

In this sample, this clonotype turned up a few times. The V and J genes are TRBV4-1 and TRBJ2-5; 12 bases are shared with TRBD2. The V segment lost 4 bases and the J segment 5 bases; nucleotides outside the gene matches: 17. This CDR3 is built from 19 residues. Germline V gene lookup returns CDR1 MGHRA and CDR2 YSYEKL. The CDR3 loop reads CASSPRVPSGGAGEETQYF. In DNA form, the CDR3 reads TGCGCCAGCAGCCCCAGAGTTCCTAGCGGGGGGGCCGGAGAGGAGACCCAGTACTTC.

This clonotype was recorded a few times. For the CDR3, the DNA is TGCAGTGCTAGCCCTCCCGGGGCGTTCGATGGCTACACCTTC. Translated, it gives CSASPPGAFDGYTF. The chain joins TRBV20-1 to TRBJ1-2; D may be TRBD1 (5 bases). CDR1 is DFQATT, CDR2 SNEGSKA, per germline (reference sequence). V shed 3 bases and J shed 6 bases, with 17 bases lying between them. This CDR3 is built from 14 residues.

This clonotype was observed at least ten times. V and J are TRBV12-3 or TRBV12-4 and TRBJ2-1, with 7 nucleotides matching TRBD1. J was trimmed by 5 bases and V by 4 bases; bases with no gene match: 8. The CDR3 contains 15 residues. The CDR3 region has the DNA TGTGCCAGCAGTTCCGACAGGGTCCCACACAATGAGCAGTTCTTC. Translated, it gives CASSSDRVPHNEQFF.

This rearrangement joins TRBV15 to TRBJ2-3, with 16 bases lining up with TRBD2. The ends lost 1 base at V and 5 bases at J; junction bases unmatched: 12. The CDR3 is 20 amino acids. The germline CDR1 and CDR2 sequences are LNHNV and YYDKDF (reference sequence). The CDR3 spells CATSRGSSGTSGGVRDTQYF. The CDR3 nucleotides read TGTGCCACCAGCAGAGGTTCCTCCGGGACTAGCGGGGGGGTGAGAGATACGCAGTATTTT.

The chain carries TRBV29-1 and TRBJ2-1; TRBD1 matches at 8 bases. From germline, CDR1 is SQVTM and CDR2 ANQGSEA. V trimming: 3 bases; J trimming: 10 bases; junction bases outside the gene matches: 11. This CDR3 region has 14 residues. CDR3 bases: TGCAGCGTTGACGGGACAGGCATATTTACCGAGCAGTTCTTC. Translating it yields CSVDGTGIFTEQFF.

This clonotype occurred a few times. The chain uses TRBV19 and TRBJ2-1; 10 bases map to TRBD2. V lost 6 bases, J lost 15 bases, and 20 bases stayed unmatched. This CDR3 region has 16 residues. From germline, CDR1 is LNHDA and CDR2 SQIVND (reference sequence). The CDR3 DNA sequence: TGTGCCAGTAGCACCGACAGGAACCTCCTTAGCGGGAGGTTGTTCTTC. Protein sequence: CASSTDRNLLSGRLFF.

This clonotype turned up a few times. This chain uses TRBV12-3 or TRBV12-4 with TRBJ2-1; no reliable D call. V dropped 6 bases and J dropped 11 bases, with 17 bases sitting between them. This CDR3 has 13 amino acids. CDR3 sequence: CASSLLGWGKQFF. In DNA, the CDR3 is TGTGCCAGCAGCTTGTTGGGATGGGGAAAGCAGTTCTTC.

Comment on this clonotype: A much larger clone sits a single nucleotide away, making a read error possible. This rearrangement joins TRBV7-2 to TRBJ2-7, with unresolved D. Per the germline V gene, CDR1 is SGHTA and CDR2 is FQGNSA. The V gene lost 2 bases and the J gene lost 2 bases, with 7 bases spanning the gap. CDR3 length: 13 residues. The CDR3 DNA reads TGTACCAGCAGCTTAATCACAGCCTACGAGCAGTACTTC. Its protein is CTSSLITAYEQYF.